The rows below give T cell receptor beta chains drawn from one sample of a study of T cell responses to AZD1222 COVID-19 vaccine. TCRdb's copy holds only in-frame clones and misses some; the assay was immunoSEQ multiplex PCR. The sample contains some 110,000 clones, approximately 90% of which appear only once. The input for sequencing was peripheral blood, taken 28 days after the second AZD1222 dose. These receptors all come from an adult who received the AZD1222 COVID-19 vaccine. The CDR3 runs from the conserved cysteine through the conserved F or W. A D gene is named only where the DNA matches it firmly. Size is stated for part of the rows, as once, few or many counts, or as a class when the clone is expanded.

v_gene: TRBV5-4
j_gene: TRBJ2-7
d_gene: NA
abundance: NA
CDR3nt: TGTGCCAGCAGCTTCCGGGACGGGTCCTCCTACGAGCAGTACTTC
CDR3aa: CASSFRDGSSYEQYF

v_gene: TRBV5-1
j_gene: TRBJ1-1
d_gene: TRBD1
abundance: NA
CDR3nt: TGCGCCAGCAGTCCAGGGGGCTCGGACACTGAAGCTTTCTTT
CDR3aa: CASSPGGSDTEAFF

v_gene: TRBV6-5
j_gene: TRBJ1-2
d_gene: TRBD1
abundance: few
CDR3nt: TGTGCCAGCAGTTATTCAGGGGGCGCCAACTATGGCTACACCTTC
CDR3aa: CASSYSGGANYGYTF

v_gene: TRBV12-3/TRBV12-4
j_gene: TRBJ2-2
d_gene: NA
abundance: NA
CDR3nt: TGTGCCAGCAGCCCCGTGGCCGGGGAGCTGTTTTTT
CDR3aa: CASSPVAGELFF

v_gene: TRBV7-9
j_gene: TRBJ2-1
d_gene: TRBD2
abundance: NA
CDR3nt: TGTGCCAGCAGCGATACCCTAGCGGGAGTGGGGGACAATGAGCAGTTCTTC
CDR3aa: CASSDTLAGVGDNEQFF

v_gene: TRBV11-2
j_gene: TRBJ1-4
d_gene: TRBD1
abundance: once
CDR3nt: TGTGCCAGCAGCCAACCTGGGAGGGACAGGGTTGGAGAAAAACTGTTTTTT
CDR3aa: CASSQPGRDRVGEKLFF

v_gene: TRBV30
j_gene: TRBJ2-7
d_gene: NA
abundance: once
CDR3nt: TGTGCCTGGAGTAAGGGTGCGGTCCCTTACGAGCAGTACTTC
CDR3aa: CAWSKGAVPYEQYF

v_gene: TRBV19
j_gene: TRBJ1-5
d_gene: TRBD1
abundance: NA
CDR3nt: TGTGCCAGTAGTAAAGAGGACAGGGGAAGTCAGCCCCAGCATTTT
CDR3aa: CASSKEDRGSQPQHF

v_gene: TRBV5-1
j_gene: TRBJ1-4
d_gene: TRBD1
abundance: NA
CDR3nt: TGCGCCAGCAGCCTTTGGACAGGCCGCTCGTTTAATGAAAAACTGTTTTTT
CDR3aa: CASSLWTGRSFNEKLFF

v_gene: TRBV30
j_gene: TRBJ1-1
d_gene: TRBD1
abundance: NA
CDR3nt: TGTGCCTGGGACAGGGGGAGGACTGAAGCTTTCTTT
CDR3aa: CAWDRGRTEAFF

v_gene: TRBV24-1
j_gene: TRBJ2-3
d_gene: TRBD1
abundance: NA
CDR3nt: TGTGCCACCAGTGAAGGACAGGGGAGACCAGATACGCAGTATTTT
CDR3aa: CATSEGQGRPDTQYF

v_gene: TRBV5-8
j_gene: TRBJ1-5
d_gene: NA
abundance: NA
CDR3nt: TGTGCCAGCAGCGTAGGGGCAGGTATAAGCAATCAGCCCCAGCATTTT
CDR3aa: CASSVGAGISNQPQHF

v_gene: TRBV13
j_gene: TRBJ2-3
d_gene: NA
abundance: NA
CDR3nt: TGTGCCAGCAGCTTAGAGGGGGACACAGATACGCAGTATTTT
CDR3aa: CASSLEGDTDTQYF

v_gene: TRBV9
j_gene: TRBJ1-1
d_gene: NA
abundance: once
CDR3nt: TGTGCCAGCAGCATTCCTAGGGGTGAAGCTTTCTTT
CDR3aa: CASSIPRGEAFF

v_gene: TRBV27
j_gene: TRBJ2-1
d_gene: NA
abundance: NA
CDR3nt: TGTGCCAGCAGTTTATCGAGTACTACCTCCTCCTACAATGAGCAGTTCTTC
CDR3aa: CASSLSSTTSSYNEQFF

v_gene: TRBV5-6
j_gene: TRBJ2-7
d_gene: NA
abundance: NA
CDR3nt: TGTGCCAGCAGCTTTCAAACAGGGTTCACCTACGAGCAGTACTTC
CDR3aa: CASSFQTGFTYEQYF

v_gene: TRBV9
j_gene: TRBJ2-3
d_gene: TRBD2
abundance: NA
CDR3nt: TGTGCCAGCAGCGCGGGACTAGCCAACACAGATACGCAGTATTTT
CDR3aa: CASSAGLANTDTQYF

v_gene: TRBV28
j_gene: TRBJ2-7
d_gene: NA
abundance: once
CDR3nt: TGTGCCAGCGAGCCTTCGGGAGACGTGTCCTACGAGCAGTACTTC
CDR3aa: CASEPSGDVSYEQYF

v_gene: TRBV6-2/TRBV6-3
j_gene: TRBJ2-3
d_gene: TRBD2
abundance: NA
CDR3nt: TGTGCCAGCAGCCATAGGACTAGCGGGAGGATCGCAGATACGCAGTATTTT
CDR3aa: CASSHRTSGRIADTQYF

v_gene: TRBV9
j_gene: TRBJ2-1
d_gene: NA
abundance: NA
CDR3nt: TGTGCCAGCAGCGTTGGCTACAATGAGCAGTTCTTC
CDR3aa: CASSVGYNEQFF

v_gene: TRBV7-2
j_gene: TRBJ2-1
d_gene: TRBD2
abundance: NA
CDR3nt: TGTGCCAGCAGCTCCAGCGGGGGGGCCTACAATGAGCAGTTCTTC
CDR3aa: CASSSSGGAYNEQFF

v_gene: TRBV9
j_gene: TRBJ2-1
d_gene: TRBD2
abundance: NA
CDR3nt: TGTGCCAGCAGCGTAGGACTAGCGAATATCAATGAGCAGTTCTTC
CDR3aa: CASSVGLANINEQFF

v_gene: TRBV11-2
j_gene: TRBJ1-1
d_gene: NA
abundance: NA
CDR3nt: TGTGCCAGCAGCTTATCCTGGGACTACACTGAAGCTTTCTTT
CDR3aa: CASSLSWDYTEAFF

v_gene: TRBV11-3
j_gene: TRBJ1-4
d_gene: TRBD1
abundance: NA
CDR3nt: TGTGCCAGCAGCCCACAGACAGGGCTTAATGAAAAACTGTTTTTT
CDR3aa: CASSPQTGLNEKLFF

v_gene: TRBV7-6
j_gene: TRBJ2-7
d_gene: TRBD1
abundance: NA
CDR3nt: TGTGCCAGCAGCGTTGGACAGGCCTCCTCCTACGAGCAGTACTTC
CDR3aa: CASSVGQASSYEQYF

v_gene: TRBV28
j_gene: TRBJ2-7
d_gene: NA
abundance: NA
CDR3nt: TGTGCCAGCAGTTTAATGGAATACTACGAGCAGTACTTC
CDR3aa: CASSLMEYYEQYF

v_gene: TRBV11-2
j_gene: TRBJ2-5
d_gene: TRBD2
abundance: NA
CDR3nt: TGTGCCAGCAGCCAAAGGACTAGCGGGAGATATCAAGAGACCCAGTACTTC
CDR3aa: CASSQRTSGRYQETQYF

v_gene: TRBV7-3
j_gene: TRBJ2-7
d_gene: NA
abundance: NA
CDR3nt: TGTGCCAGCAGCTTACAGGGGGGGACCTACGAGCAGTACTTC
CDR3aa: CASSLQGGTYEQYF

v_gene: TRBV30
j_gene: TRBJ1-4
d_gene: NA
abundance: once
CDR3nt: TGTGCCTGGGACCGGGGACTGATTAATGAAAAACTGTTTTTT
CDR3aa: CAWDRGLINEKLFF

v_gene: TRBV7-3
j_gene: TRBJ1-1
d_gene: NA
abundance: NA
CDR3nt: TGTGCCAGCAGCCCGTGGGCGGTTATGGGCACTGAAGCTTTCTTT
CDR3aa: CASSPWAVMGTEAFF

v_gene: TRBV5-1
j_gene: TRBJ1-6
d_gene: TRBD1
abundance: NA
CDR3nt: TGCGCCAGCAGCTCCACAGGGGGCAGTTCACCCCTCCACTTT
CDR3aa: CASSSTGGSSPLHF

v_gene: TRBV3-1/TRBV3-2
j_gene: TRBJ2-1
d_gene: NA
abundance: NA
CDR3nt: TGTGCCAGCAGCCAAAAAAACCTTCCCAGGGAGCAGTTCTTC
CDR3aa: CASSQKNLPREQFF

v_gene: TRBV5-1
j_gene: TRBJ1-5
d_gene: TRBD1
abundance: NA
CDR3nt: TGCGCCAGCAGCTGGGGGACAGGTGATAGCAATCAGCCCCAGCATTTT
CDR3aa: CASSWGTGDSNQPQHF

v_gene: TRBV6-5
j_gene: TRBJ1-1
d_gene: NA
abundance: NA
CDR3nt: TGTGCCAGCAGTTACCGTGGGGGGGGTCGGGCTTTCTTT
CDR3aa: CASSYRGGGRAFF

v_gene: TRBV10-3
j_gene: TRBJ2-7
d_gene: NA
abundance: NA
CDR3nt: TGTGCCATCAGTGCTTCTTCCTACGAGCAGTACTTC
CDR3aa: CAISASSYEQYF